The source of this T cell receptor beta chain is a study of somatic mutations in cytotoxic T cells in rheumatoid arthritis. As for the study in general: Blood (30 ml EDTA) from each patient was taken right after diagnosis, before any treatment. Nearly 100% purity was obtained when some V beta antibody-stained T-cell populations were flow-sorted; these included V beta1+ cells sequenced for TCRB.

TCRdb keeps only in-frame clones here, not all; method: immunoSEQ multiplex PCR. The sample consists of 13,000 to 15,000 clones, approximately 69% of them appearing once. Trimming left V 0 bases short and J 4 bases short, with 9 bases between. The germline gives CDR1 MNHEY, CDR2 SVGAGI. This CDR3 region has 14 residues. General study points: Age was associated with higher CD8+ clonality in rheumatoid arthritis patients, not in healthy controls. Patients with rheumatoid arthritis did not differ significantly from age-matched healthy controls in CD8+ T-cell clonality.

As for this clone: Its antigen remains unknown.

The sample taken for sequencing was CD8+ T cells sorted from blood. The rearrangement links TRBV6-5 to TRBJ1-2; D not resolved. This receptor was obtained from an adult with rheumatoid arthritis. CDR3 coding DNA: TGTGCCAGCAGTTACTCTCCCCGGGTCTATGGCTACACCTTC. This codes for CASSYSPRVYGYTF.